Each of the 5 T cell receptor beta chains below was sequenced from the same sample in a study of OX40 agonist ivuxolimab in advanced cancers. TCRdb's table, derived via immunoSEQ multiplex PCR, lists solely in-frame clones and lacks some. This table holds around 80,000 clones, approximately 86% found once. This specimen consisted of CD4+ or CD8+ T cells sorted from blood, obtained in a trial of the OX40 agonist ivuxolimab. The source of these receptors is an adult with an advanced solid tumor such as melanoma, head and neck, liver or kidney cancer.

The chain carries TRBV27 and TRBJ1-2; D perhaps matches TRBD1 (5 bases). V lost 5 bases to trimming and J lost 7 bases, with 14 bases between them. Germline CDR1 and CDR2: MNHEY and SMNVEV (reference sequence). The CDR3 loop spans 13 amino acids. The CDR3 DNA is TGTGCCAGCAGTCCCCCAGGGCGTGTTGGCTACACCTTC. Amino acid sequence: CASSPPGRVGYTF.

The sample holds one count of this clone. This CDR3 is CASSFGRGVEKLFF. The CDR3 nucleotides read TGTGCCAGCAGCTTCGGAAGGGGAGTCGAAAAACTGTTTTTT. This chain joins TRBV5-6 and TRBJ1-4; D possibly corresponds to TRBD1 (5 bases). V was trimmed by 2 bases and J by 8 bases, leaving 13 bases between them. This CDR3 is 14 amino acids long. Germline V gene data show CDR1 as SGHDT and CDR2 as YYEEEE.

This clone came up once. CDR3: CSVGRETGTGELFF. CDR3 coding DNA: TGCAGCGTTGGAAGGGAGACGGGCACCGGGGAGCTGTTTTTT. The genes are TRBV29-1 and TRBJ2-2; the D gene is possibly TRBD2 (5 bases). V lost 4 bases and J 4 bases, leaving 13 bases between the germline ends. The CDR3 runs 14 residues. The germline CDR1 and CDR2 sequences are SQVTM and ANQGSEA.

The V and J genes are TRBV12-5 and TRBJ2-3; 7 bases fit TRBD2. J was trimmed by 4 bases and V by 1 base; bases with no gene match: 5. The germline gives CDR1 LGHNT, CDR2 FRNRAP. The CDR3 extends over 15 amino acids. This chain's CDR3 is CASGLGEGGADTQYF. The CDR3 bases are TGTGCTAGTGGTTTGGGGGAGGGAGGAGCAGATACGCAGTATTTT.

The V gene is TRBV6-5, the J gene TRBJ1-3; D might be TRBD1 (6 bases). The CDR3 runs to 16 residues. The V gene's germline CDR1 is MNHEY and CDR2 SVGAGI. V lost 2 bases, J lost 3 bases, and 14 bases lay in between. As DNA, the CDR3 is TGTGCCAGCAGTTACAAGGGGATCAGGGGTGGAAACACCATATATTTT. Protein product: CASSYKGIRGGNTIYF.